These T cell receptor beta chains were read from a single sample in a study of blood T cell repertoires in COVID-19. Sequencing was performed with immunoSEQ multiplex PCR; in TCRdb, only in-frame clones are kept and a portion is missing. The sample includes hundreds of thousands of clones, roughly 80% of them seen just once. Source material: PBMCs or T cells enriched from blood (not recorded which). These receptors were obtained from a man aged 35-49 years who had been exposed to COVID-19. Both conserved end residues are part of each CDR3. Fields, in order: clone size, V gene, J gene, D gene, CDR3 protein, CDR3 DNA. A D gene is named only where the DNA matches it firmly. The listing skips clone size in some rows; elsewhere it reads once, few, many or a size class.

clone size: NA; V gene: TRBV10-3; J gene: TRBJ1-2; D gene: NA; CDR3 protein: CAISETRQEHGF; CDR3 DNA: TGTGCCATCAGTGAGACCCGACAGGAACATGGCTTC
clone size: few; V gene: TRBV29-1; J gene: TRBJ2-4; D gene: NA; CDR3 protein: CSVVTKNIQYF; CDR3 DNA: TGCAGCGTTGTAACCAAAAACATTCAGTACTTC
clone size: NA; V gene: TRBV10-1; J gene: TRBJ2-2; D gene: TRBD2; CDR3 protein: CASSERTSGRLTGELFF; CDR3 DNA: TGCGCCAGCAGTGAAAGGACTAGCGGGAGATTAACCGGGGAGCTGTTTTTT
clone size: few; V gene: TRBV7-9; J gene: TRBJ2-1; D gene: NA; CDR3 protein: CASSSLTRGPFF; CDR3 DNA: TGTGCCAGCAGCTCGTTGACTAGAGGGCCGTTCTTC
clone size: NA; V gene: TRBV7-9; J gene: TRBJ2-3; D gene: NA; CDR3 protein: CASSLGRGISTDTQYF; CDR3 DNA: TGTGCCAGCAGCTTAGGGCGCGGAATTAGCACAGATACGCAGTATTTT
clone size: NA; V gene: TRBV30; J gene: TRBJ2-2; D gene: NA; CDR3 protein: CAGGSAGYGGELFF; CDR3 DNA: TGTGCCGGGGGGTCGGCGGGCTATGGCGGGGAGCTGTTTTTT
clone size: NA; V gene: TRBV7-7; J gene: TRBJ2-2; D gene: NA; CDR3 protein: CASSPGQTNTGELFF; CDR3 DNA: TGTGCTAGCAGCCCCGGACAGACGAACACCGGGGAGCTGTTTTTT
clone size: few; V gene: TRBV2; J gene: TRBJ1-3; D gene: TRBD1; CDR3 protein: CASSVNRGQGNTIYF; CDR3 DNA: TGTGCCAGCAGTGTTAACAGGGGCCAGGGGAACACCATATATTTT
clone size: NA; V gene: TRBV23-1; J gene: TRBJ2-1; D gene: TRBD2; CDR3 protein: CASSQMFSLAGERWSYNEQFF; CDR3 DNA: TGCGCCAGCAGTCAGATGTTTAGCCTAGCGGGAGAGCGGTGGTCCTACAATGAGCAGTTCTTC
clone size: NA; V gene: TRBV5-5; J gene: TRBJ2-5; D gene: NA; CDR3 protein: CASSLTGNQETQYF; CDR3 DNA: TGTGCCAGCAGCTTGACCGGGAACCAAGAGACCCAGTACTTC
clone size: NA; V gene: TRBV6-5; J gene: TRBJ1-2; D gene: NA; CDR3 protein: CASRRQLRIYGYTF; CDR3 DNA: TGTGCCAGCAGGAGACAGCTTCGGATCTATGGCTACACCTTC
clone size: NA; V gene: TRBV5-8; J gene: TRBJ1-6; D gene: NA; CDR3 protein: CASRNFVGSSYNSPLHF; CDR3 DNA: TGTGCCAGCCGGAATTTCGTGGGGAGCTCCTATAATTCACCCCTCCACTTT
clone size: NA; V gene: TRBV3-1/TRBV3-2; J gene: TRBJ2-7; D gene: NA; CDR3 protein: CASSQGTALEQYF; CDR3 DNA: TGTGCCAGCAGCCAAGGAACAGCACTCGAGCAGTACTTC
clone size: NA; V gene: TRBV7-6; J gene: TRBJ2-5; D gene: NA; CDR3 protein: CASSLYSGRPQETQYF; CDR3 DNA: TGTGCCAGCAGCTTATATTCCGGTCGTCCACAAGAGACCCAGTACTTC
clone size: NA; V gene: TRBV5-1; J gene: TRBJ2-1; D gene: TRBD2; CDR3 protein: CASSPGDSGRAEQFF; CDR3 DNA: TGCGCCAGCAGCCCTGGGGATAGCGGGAGAGCTGAGCAGTTCTTC
clone size: NA; V gene: TRBV10-3; J gene: TRBJ1-4; D gene: TRBD1; CDR3 protein: CATFSGTGSEKLFF; CDR3 DNA: TGTGCCACCTTTTCCGGGACAGGGAGTGAAAAACTGTTTTTT
clone size: NA; V gene: TRBV6-5; J gene: TRBJ1-2; D gene: TRBD1; CDR3 protein: CASSQTGLYGYTF; CDR3 DNA: TGTGCCAGCAGTCAGACAGGGCTCTATGGCTACACCTTC
clone size: NA; V gene: TRBV6-1; J gene: TRBJ1-2; D gene: TRBD1; CDR3 protein: CASSDRDSGYGYTF; CDR3 DNA: TGTGCCAGCAGTGACCGGGACAGCGGCTATGGCTACACCTTC
clone size: NA; V gene: TRBV3-1/TRBV3-2; J gene: TRBJ2-1; D gene: NA; CDR3 protein: CASSGRDVEFF; CDR3 DNA: TGTGCCAGCAGCGGGCGGGACGTGGAGTTCTTC
clone size: once; V gene: TRBV29-1; J gene: TRBJ2-7; D gene: NA; CDR3 protein: CSATDTYYEQYF; CDR3 DNA: TGCAGCGCTACCGACACCTACTACGAGCAGTACTTC
clone size: NA; V gene: TRBV20-1; J gene: TRBJ2-5; D gene: NA; CDR3 protein: CSASEPAVTRETQYF; CDR3 DNA: TGCAGTGCTAGTGAGCCGGCGGTTACGAGGGAGACCCAGTACTTC
clone size: NA; V gene: TRBV30; J gene: TRBJ1-5; D gene: TRBD1; CDR3 protein: CAWGAGTASRDPQHF; CDR3 DNA: TGTGCCTGGGGAGCCGGGACAGCCAGCAGGGATCCCCAGCATTTT
clone size: NA; V gene: TRBV5-4; J gene: TRBJ1-2; D gene: TRBD1; CDR3 protein: CASSLATGVDTF; CDR3 DNA: TGTGCCAGCAGCTTGGCGACAGGGGTCGACACCTTC
clone size: NA; V gene: TRBV19; J gene: TRBJ1-2; D gene: TRBD1; CDR3 protein: CASTPTGGAKNFYGYTF; CDR3 DNA: TGTGCCAGTACCCCCACAGGGGGCGCGAAGAATTTCTATGGCTACACCTTC
clone size: once; V gene: TRBV19; J gene: TRBJ1-2; D gene: NA; CDR3 protein: CASSPGRVVDGYTF; CDR3 DNA: TGTGCCAGTTCTCCCGGGAGGGTGGTTGATGGCTACACCTTC
clone size: NA; V gene: TRBV19; J gene: TRBJ1-1; D gene: NA; CDR3 protein: CASSPTVMNTEAFF; CDR3 DNA: TGTGCCAGTAGCCCGACAGTCATGAACACTGAAGCTTTCTTT
clone size: once; V gene: TRBV7-2; J gene: TRBJ2-7; D gene: NA; CDR3 protein: CASSLAWYEQYF; CDR3 DNA: TGTGCCAGCAGCTTGGCATGGTACGAGCAGTACTTC
clone size: NA; V gene: TRBV7-9; J gene: TRBJ1-2; D gene: TRBD1; CDR3 protein: CASTGQGLGAGTF; CDR3 DNA: TGTGCCAGCACCGGACAGGGATTGGGAGCGGGCACCTTC
clone size: NA; V gene: TRBV19; J gene: TRBJ2-7; D gene: NA; CDR3 protein: CASSIQDSIPYEQYF; CDR3 DNA: TGTGCCAGTAGTATACAGGACTCAATCCCCTACGAGCAGTACTTC
clone size: NA; V gene: TRBV5-4; J gene: TRBJ2-1; D gene: TRBD2; CDR3 protein: CASSSPREEGVF; CDR3 DNA: TGTGCCAGCAGCTCCCCCCGGGAGGAGGGTGTCTTC
clone size: NA; V gene: TRBV9; J gene: TRBJ1-1; D gene: NA; CDR3 protein: CASRTDEAFF; CDR3 DNA: TGTGCCAGCAGAACAGATGAAGCTTTCTTT
clone size: once; V gene: TRBV5-6; J gene: TRBJ1-2; D gene: NA; CDR3 protein: CASSLAPGEVYGYTF; CDR3 DNA: TGTGCCAGCAGCTTGGCACCGGGGGAAGTGTATGGCTACACCTTC
clone size: NA; V gene: TRBV7-9; J gene: TRBJ2-1; D gene: NA; CDR3 protein: CASRGGGTYNEQFF; CDR3 DNA: TGTGCCAGCAGGGGGGGTGGAACCTACAATGAGCAGTTCTTC
clone size: once; V gene: TRBV24-1; J gene: TRBJ1-2; D gene: NA; CDR3 protein: CATSDRGGDGYTF; CDR3 DNA: TGTGCCACCAGTGACAGGGGAGGGGATGGCTACACCTTC
clone size: NA; V gene: TRBV5-5; J gene: TRBJ2-7; D gene: TRBD1; CDR3 protein: CASSRSGDRWDEQYF; CDR3 DNA: TGTGCCAGCAGCCGGTCGGGGGACAGGTGGGACGAGCAGTACTTC
clone size: NA; V gene: TRBV10-1; J gene: TRBJ2-4; D gene: NA; CDR3 protein: CASSERDCTLAKNIQYF; CDR3 DNA: TGCGCCAGCAGCGAAAGGGACTGCACGCTAGCCAAAAACATTCAGTACTTC
clone size: NA; V gene: TRBV7-3; J gene: TRBJ2-1; D gene: NA; CDR3 protein: CASSFGGASYNEQFF; CDR3 DNA: TGTGCCAGCAGCTTTGGGGGCGCCTCCTACAATGAGCAGTTCTTC
clone size: NA; V gene: TRBV24-1; J gene: TRBJ2-5; D gene: TRBD1; CDR3 protein: CATTDRGETQYF; CDR3 DNA: TGTGCCACCACAGACAGGGGAGAGACCCAGTACTTC
clone size: few; V gene: TRBV7-9; J gene: TRBJ1-6; D gene: TRBD1; CDR3 protein: CASRPGQGDSPLHF; CDR3 DNA: TGTGCCAGCAGACCGGGACAGGGGGATTCACCCCTCCACTTT
clone size: NA; V gene: TRBV24-1; J gene: TRBJ2-5; D gene: NA; CDR3 protein: CATSNGGTQYF; CDR3 DNA: TGTGCCACCAGCAACGGGGGGACCCAGTACTTC
clone size: few; V gene: TRBV7-9; J gene: TRBJ1-4; D gene: TRBD1; CDR3 protein: CASSSRQGLGEKLFF; CDR3 DNA: TGTGCCAGCAGCTCCCGACAGGGGCTAGGGGAAAAACTGTTTTTT
clone size: NA; V gene: TRBV7-9; J gene: TRBJ2-7; D gene: NA; CDR3 protein: CASSLIAGSYEQYF; CDR3 DNA: TGTGCCAGCAGCTTAATTGCCGGCTCCTACGAGCAGTACTTC
clone size: NA; V gene: TRBV2; J gene: TRBJ1-6; D gene: NA; CDR3 protein: CASSGEGSPLHF; CDR3 DNA: TGTGCCAGCAGCGGGGAAGGGTCACCCCTCCACTTT
clone size: NA; V gene: TRBV25-1; J gene: TRBJ2-5; D gene: NA; CDR3 protein: CASSPGVPPVETQYF; CDR3 DNA: TGTGCCAGCAGTCCAGGGGTCCCGCCCGTGGAGACCCAGTACTTC